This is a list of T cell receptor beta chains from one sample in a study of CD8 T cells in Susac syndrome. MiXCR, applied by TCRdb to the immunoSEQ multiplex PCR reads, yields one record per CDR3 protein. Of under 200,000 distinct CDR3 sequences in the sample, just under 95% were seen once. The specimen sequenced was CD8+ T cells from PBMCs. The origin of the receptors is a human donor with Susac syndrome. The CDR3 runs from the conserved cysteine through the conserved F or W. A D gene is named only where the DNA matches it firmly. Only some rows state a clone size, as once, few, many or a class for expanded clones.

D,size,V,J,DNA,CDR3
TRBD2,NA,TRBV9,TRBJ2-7,TGTGCCAGCAGCTCGCACGGGACTAGCGGGGGATACGAGCAGTACTTC,CASSSHGTSGGYEQYF
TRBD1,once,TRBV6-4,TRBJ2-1,TGTGCCAGCAAGGGACAGGGGTTCGATGAGCAGTTCTTC,CASKGQGFDEQFF
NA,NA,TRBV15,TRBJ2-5,TGTGCCACCAGCCCCCGGGGGGCCATCCAAGAGACCCAGTACTTC,CATSPRGAIQETQYF
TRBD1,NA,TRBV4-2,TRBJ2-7,TGTGCCAGCAGCCAAGGGACGGGACAGACATACGAGCAGTACTTC,CASSQGTGQTYEQYF
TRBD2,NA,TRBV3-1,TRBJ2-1,TGTGCCAGCAGCTCTACTAGCGCCCATGGAGATGAGCAGTTCTTC,CASSSTSAHGDEQFF
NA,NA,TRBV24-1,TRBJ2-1,TGTGCCACCAGTGTAGGTAGTTACAATGAGCAGTTCTTC,CATSVGSYNEQFF
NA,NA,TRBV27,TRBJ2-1,TGTGCCAGCAGTTTCCTCTCCTACAATGAGCAGTTCTTC,CASSFLSYNEQFF
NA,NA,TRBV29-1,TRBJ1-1,TGCAGCGTTGAACCGGTGAACACTGAAGCTTTCTTT,CSVEPVNTEAFF
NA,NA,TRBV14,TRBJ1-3,TGTGCCAGCAGCCAGATAGGGAACGGAAACACCATATATTTT,CASSQIGNGNTIYF
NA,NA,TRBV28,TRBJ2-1,TGTGCCAGCAGTTTATTTGGCGGCGTCCTAAATGAGCAGTTCTTC,CASSLFGGVLNEQFF
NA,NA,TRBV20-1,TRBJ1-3,TGCAGTGCTAAGGTCCGAGCTGGAAACACCATATATTTT,CSAKVRAGNTIYF
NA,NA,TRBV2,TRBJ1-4,TGTGCCAGCCAGGACGGAGATGAAAAACTGTTTTTT,CASQDGDEKLFF
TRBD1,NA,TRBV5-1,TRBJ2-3,TGCGCCAGCAGCTTGCCGGGACAGGGGGTATCCGCAGATACGCAGTATTTT,CASSLPGQGVSADTQYF
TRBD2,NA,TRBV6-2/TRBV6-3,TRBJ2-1,TGTGCCAGCTGTAGCGGGGTTAATGAGCAGTTCTTC,CASCSGVNEQFF
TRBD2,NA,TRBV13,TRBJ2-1,TGTGCCAGCAGCTTAGCTTTGCGGGGGACCCATGAGCAGTTCTTC,CASSLALRGTHEQFF
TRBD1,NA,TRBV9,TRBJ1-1,TGTGCCAGCAGCGGACAGGGATTCATGAACACTGAAGCTTTCTTT,CASSGQGFMNTEAFF
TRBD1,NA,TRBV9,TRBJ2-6,TGTGCCAGCAGCTTCGGGACAGAATACTCTGGGGCCAACGTCCTGACTTTC,CASSFGTEYSGANVLTF
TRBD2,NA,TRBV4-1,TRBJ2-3,TGCGCCAGCAGCCAACCAGCGGGAGGGAGCACAGATACGCAGTATTTT,CASSQPAGGSTDTQYF
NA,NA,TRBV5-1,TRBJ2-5,TGCGCCAGCAGCAGGCCGTCGCTAGGAGAAGAGACCCAGTACTTC,CASSRPSLGEETQYF
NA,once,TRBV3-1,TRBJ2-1,TGTGCCAGCAGCCAACCCACTAGAGGGTACAATGAGCAGTTCTTC,CASSQPTRGYNEQFF
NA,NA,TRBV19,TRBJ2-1,TGTGCCCCCGATGGGGGGAGTCACGTGCACAATGAGCAGTTCTTC,CAPDGGSHVHNEQFF
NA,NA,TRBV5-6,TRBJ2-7,TGTGCCAGCAGCTTGGTTACAAGGGCAACCTACGAGCAGTACTTC,CASSLVTRATYEQYF
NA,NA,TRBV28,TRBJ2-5,TGTGCCAGCAGCCCCAGGCTGGACCAAGAGACCCAGTACTTC,CASSPRLDQETQYF
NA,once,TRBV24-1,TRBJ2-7,TGTGCCACCAGTGACGGGGAAATTTCCGAGCAGTACTTC,CATSDGEISEQYF
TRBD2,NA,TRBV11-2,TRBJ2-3,TGTGCCAGCAGCTTGACTAGCGGGAGAGATACGCAGTATTTT,CASSLTSGRDTQYF
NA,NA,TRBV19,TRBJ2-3,TGTGCCAGTAGTATACGAGGAGGGGATACGCAGTATTTT,CASSIRGGDTQYF
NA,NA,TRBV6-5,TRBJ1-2,TGTGCCAGCAGTTTTGACAGGCGTAACTATGGCTACACCTTC,CASSFDRRNYGYTF
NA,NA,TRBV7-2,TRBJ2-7,TGTGCCAGCAGCTTAGCGAGCTCGGTGGGGCAATTGGGTGAGCAGTACTTC,CASSLASSVGQLGEQYF
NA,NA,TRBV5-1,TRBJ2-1,TGCGCCAGCAGTTTTCCTCCCGACATAAACAATGAGCAGTTCTTC,CASSFPPDINNEQFF
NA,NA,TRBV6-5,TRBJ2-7,TGTGCCAGCAGTTACTCGACATCACCAGTCTACGAGCAGTACTTC,CASSYSTSPVYEQYF
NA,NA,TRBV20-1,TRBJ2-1,TGCAGTGCTTCTAGGGGTCCCTACAATGAGCAGTTCTTC,CSASRGPYNEQFF
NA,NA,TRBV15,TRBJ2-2,TGTGCCACCAGCAGAGGAGGGGTGGTGTCCGGGGAGCTGTTTTTT,CATSRGGVVSGELFF
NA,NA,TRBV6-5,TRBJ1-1,TGTGCCAGCAGTTACGATATCCCCCCCACTGAAGCTTTCTTT,CASSYDIPPTEAFF
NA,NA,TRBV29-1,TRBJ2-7,TGCAGCGTTAACAGCCACTACGAGCAGTACTTC,CSVNSHYEQYF
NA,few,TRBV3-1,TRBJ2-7,TGTGCCAGCAGCCAAGGTGAGGGTTCCTACGAGCAGTACTTC,CASSQGEGSYEQYF
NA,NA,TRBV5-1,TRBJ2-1,TGCGCCAGCAGCTTGAGAGTTTTCAATGAGCAGTTCTTC,CASSLRVFNEQFF
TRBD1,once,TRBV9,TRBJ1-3,TGTGCCAGCAGCGCTCACACAAGGGGGCTTGGAAACACCATATATTTT,CASSAHTRGLGNTIYF
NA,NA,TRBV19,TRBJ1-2,TGTGCCAGTAGGAAGGACACCGGCGGGTATGGCTACACCTTC,CASRKDTGGYGYTF
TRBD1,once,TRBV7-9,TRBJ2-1,TGTGCCAGCAGCTTAGCACTCAGGGGGCACAGATGGAATGAGCAGTTCTTC,CASSLALRGHRWNEQFF
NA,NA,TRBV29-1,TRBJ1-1,TGCAGTGCGACAGAGACGAACACTGAAGCTTTCTTT,CSATETNTEAFF
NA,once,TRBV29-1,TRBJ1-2,TGCAGCGTGGGTACAGGGACCTATGGCTACACCTTC,CSVGTGTYGYTF
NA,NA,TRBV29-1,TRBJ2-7,TGCAGCGTTGAAGTAGGGGGGACAAATACCTACGAGCAGTACTTC,CSVEVGGTNTYEQYF
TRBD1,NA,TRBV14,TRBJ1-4,TGTGCCAGCTACAGGGGGGTGAGCGAAAAACTGTTTTTT,CASYRGVSEKLFF
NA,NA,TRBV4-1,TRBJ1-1,TGCGCCAGCAGCCAAGGGGCCGGAGTGAACACTGAAGCTTTCTTT,CASSQGAGVNTEAFF
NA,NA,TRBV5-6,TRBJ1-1,TGTGCCAGCAGCCCTAACCCTCGAGCCGCCGCGAACACTGAAGCTTTCTTT,CASSPNPRAAANTEAFF
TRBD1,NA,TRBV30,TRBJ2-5,TGTGCCTGGAGGAGGGGCAGGGGGCTGGAGACCCAGTACTTC,CAWRRGRGLETQYF
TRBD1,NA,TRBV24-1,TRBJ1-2,TGTGCCACCAGTGATGAGGGACAGGAGTATGGCTACACCTTC,CATSDEGQEYGYTF
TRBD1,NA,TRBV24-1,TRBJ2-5,TGTGCCACCAGTGATCTGGGACAGGACCTGGGAGAGACCCAGTACTTC,CATSDLGQDLGETQYF
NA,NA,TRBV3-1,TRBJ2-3,TGTGCCAGCAGCCAAGAAATCGGTGGGAGCACAGATACGCAGTATTTT,CASSQEIGGSTDTQYF
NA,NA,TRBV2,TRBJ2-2,TGTGCCAGCAGTGTGGCCAGGGAGCTGTTTTTT,CASSVARELFF
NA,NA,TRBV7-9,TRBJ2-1,TGTGCCAGCAGCTTAGTCGCTACAGGGCCCTCGGGAGAGCAGTTCTTC,CASSLVATGPSGEQFF
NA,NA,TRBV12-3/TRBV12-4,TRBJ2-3,TGTGCCAGCAGTTCACCAACGTCCTCTAGCACAGATACGCAGTATTTT,CASSSPTSSSTDTQYF
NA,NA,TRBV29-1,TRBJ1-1,TGCAGCGTTGTACAGGGCAACACTGAAGCTTTCTTT,CSVVQGNTEAFF
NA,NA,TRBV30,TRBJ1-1,TGTGCCTGGAGTGTTGAGGGATTGACTGAAGCTTTCTTT,CAWSVEGLTEAFF